These 32 T cell receptor beta chains originate from one sample sequenced in a study of identical twins. TCRdb re-called the 5' RACE reads through MiXCR, storing one row per CDR3 protein. The sample consists of hundreds of thousands of distinct CDR3 sequences, 21% of them appearing once. A further study also used this sample, focusing on T cells expressing NK-cell markers.

Input material: PBMCs. The receptors come from a woman aged 18-29 years in good health.

This rearrangement joins TRBV6-1 to TRBJ2-1, with 11 bases identical to TRBD2. CDR1 and CDR2 from the germline V gene are MNHNS and SASEGT. This CDR3 spans 16 amino acids. J gave up 9 bases and V 8 bases, and 15 bases lay outside the gene matches. The CDR3 here is CASYFIAGGRFREQFF. CDR3 nucleotides: TGTGCCAGCTACTTTATAGCGGGAGGGAGGTTTCGTGAGCAGTTCTTC.

This clonotype was found many times. The rearrangement uses TRBV5-1 and TRBJ2-7; 9 positions agree with TRBD1. In germline, CDR1 is SGHRS, CDR2 YFSETQ. J gave up 2 bases and V 4 bases, and 7 bases lay outside the gene matches. The CDR3 is 15 amino acids. CDR3 amino acids: CASSPAGTGTYEQYF. The CDR3 region has the DNA TGCGCCAGCAGCCCGGCAGGGACAGGGACCTACGAGCAGTACTTC. Together with reference TRBV5-1 and TRBJ2-7, the CDR3 gives the full variable domain: KAGVTQTPRYLIKTRGQQVTLSCSPISGHRSVSWYQQTPGQGLQFLFEYFSETQRNKGNFPGRFSGRQFSNSRSEMNVSTLELGDSALYLCASSPAGTGTYEQYFGPGTRLTVT.

This clonotype was seen at least ten times. The J gene is TRBJ2-7, the V gene TRBV20-1; 11 positions match TRBD2. V dropped 2 bases and J dropped 3; count of bases not matched to a gene: 6. Germline V gene data show CDR1 as DFQATT and CDR2 as SNEGSKA (reference sequence). The CDR3 is 15 amino acids. In DNA, the CDR3 is TGCAGTGCTAGAATACTAGCGGGAGAGAGCTACGAGCAGTACTTC. Translation: CSARILAGESYEQYF.

The chain links TRBV20-1 to TRBJ2-2; TRBD1 might be the D (5 bases). The germline V gene has CDR1 DFQATT and CDR2 SNEGSKA (reference sequence). The CDR3 totals 13 residues. Trimming took off 5 bases at V and 3 bases at J, with 10 bases between the two ends. CDR3 protein: CSAPSRDTGELFF. For the CDR3, the DNA is TGCAGTGCTCCATCCAGGGACACCGGGGAGCTGTTTTTT.

This rearrangement joins TRBV5-1 to TRBJ2-7; D could derive from TRBD1 or TRBD2 (6 bases each). The germline V gene encodes CDR1 SGHRS and CDR2 YFSETQ. There are 13 residues in the CDR3. V lost 0 bases, J lost 5 bases, and 9 bases lay in between. CDR3 bases: TGCGCCAGCAGCTTGGACAGGGAGGACGAGCAGTACTTC. Translating gives CASSLDREDEQYF.

The chain links TRBV12-3 or TRBV12-4 to TRBJ1-1; D uncertain. The V and J ends lost 0 bases and 0 bases respectively, with 8 bases between them. This CDR3 region has 15 residues. Here the CDR3 reads CASSLAKGMNTEAFF. The CDR3 nucleotides are TGTGCCAGCAGTTTAGCTAAGGGTATGAACACTGAAGCTTTCTTT.

The V call is TRBV12-3 or TRBV12-4, the J call TRBJ1-2, with a weak D call TRBD1 (5 bases). Trimming stripped 3 bases from V and 8 bases from J, with 13 bases between. The CDR3 spans 13 residues. CDR3 DNA sequence: TGTGCCAGCAGTTTTGGGCAGGGTATAGGCTACACCTTC. Amino acids: CASSFGQGIGYTF.

The genes are TRBV20-1 and TRBJ2-2; TRBD1 matches 9 bases. The J segment lost 3 bases and the V segment lost 5 bases, leaving 4 bases of the junction unmatched. Germline CDR1 reads DFQATT; CDR2 reads SNEGSKA (reference sequence). The CDR3 loop spans 14 amino acids. CDR3 protein: CSAAQGADTGELFF. CDR3 coding DNA: TGCAGTGCTGCACAGGGGGCAGACACCGGGGAGCTGTTTTTT.

The chain carries TRBV11-3 and TRBJ2-2, with 9 nucleotides matching TRBD1. Looked up from germline, CDR1 is SGHNT and CDR2 is YENEEA. The CDR3 is 15 residues long. The junction had 7 bases not matched to a gene; V was cut back by 5 bases and J by 6 bases. CDR3 in DNA: TGTGCCAGCAGCGTCCGGGACAGGGTTTCCGGGGAGCTGTTTTTT. It encodes CASSVRDRVSGELFF.

The gene calls are TRBV29-1 and TRBJ2-7, with TRBD1 as a possible D gene (5 bases). Trimming pared 5 bases from V and 3 bases from J, leaving 11 bases between. The germline CDR1 and CDR2 sequences are SQVTM and ANQGSEA. The CDR3 consists of 12 residues. The CDR3 DNA is TGCAGCGTTCTCCTAACAGGCTACGAGCAGTACTTC. Encoded protein: CSVLLTGYEQYF.

This CDR3 is CASSERLAGGSPTTGELFF. CDR3 DNA: TGTGCCAGCAGTGAACGACTAGCGGGGGGGAGCCCTACCACCGGGGAGCTGTTTTTT. The J gene is TRBJ2-2, the V gene TRBV2, with 14 bases aligning to TRBD2. The CDR3 consists of 19 residues. In germline, CDR1 is SNHLY, CDR2 FYNNEI. Trimming at V came to 2 bases and at J to 4 bases, leaving 9 bases not matched to a gene.

V gene TRBV12-3 or TRBV12-4 combines with J gene TRBJ2-7; the D gene is possibly TRBD1 (5 bases). The ends were cut back, 3 bases at V and 2 bases at J, with 14 bases in the middle. The CDR3 sequence is 15 residues long. As DNA, the CDR3 is TGTGCCAGCAGTTTTTCGACAGCTCGGACCTACGAGCAGTACTTC. It specifies CASSFSTARTYEQYF.

V is TRBV9 and J is TRBJ2-7; 10 positions match TRBD2. The ends lost 8 bases at V and 3 bases at J; junction bases unmatched: 5. The CDR3 sequence is 13 residues long. CDR1 SGDLS and CDR2 YYNGEE come from the germline V gene. The CDR3 DNA follows: TGTGCCAGTTCAGGACTAGCGGACTACGAGCAGTACTTC. Protein sequence: CASSGLADYEQYF.

V usage is TRBV7-9 and J usage is TRBJ2-5, with D perhaps being TRBD1 or TRBD2 (6 bases each). Trimming shortened V by 3 bases and J by 5 bases, and 16 bases separated the two germline ends. The CDR3 is 15 amino acids. CDR1 is SEHNR, CDR2 FQNEAQ, per germline (reference sequence). The CDR3 DNA is TGTGCCAGCAGCTTGGGGGACTTCCAGGGGGAGACCCAGTACTTC. This sequence encodes CASSLGDFQGETQYF.

There are many counts of this clonotype. The chain combines TRBV29-1 with TRBJ1-3; D gene uncertain. Trimming left V 1 base short and J 7 bases short, with 8 bases between. This CDR3 spans 12 amino acids. Germline CDR1 is SQVTM and CDR2 is ANQGSEA. Here the CDR3 DNA reads TGCAGCGTTGAAGGGAGCGGGAACACCATATATTTT. This encodes CSVEGSGNTIYF.

The V call is TRBV10-2, the J call TRBJ1-2; 7 nucleotides match TRBD1. CDR1 and CDR2 (germline): WSHSY, SAAADI. The CDR3 totals 14 residues. With 3 bases clipped from V and 6 bases from J, the junction kept 7 bases outside the gene matches. For the CDR3, the DNA is TGCGCCAGCAGTGACCCGAGGGACAGAAATGGCTACACCTTC. Its translation is CASSDPRDRNGYTF.

The genes are TRBV5-1 and TRBJ2-7, with D perhaps TRBD2 (5 bases). V shed 4 bases and J shed 0 bases, with 11 bases lying between them. The CDR3 consists of 14 residues. The germline V gene has CDR1 SGHRS and CDR2 YFSETQ. CDR3 nucleotides: TGCGCCAGCAGCGATATAGCGACCTCCTACGAGCAGTACTTC. Amino acids: CASSDIATSYEQYF.

This clonotype was detected a few times. The chain joins TRBV12-3 or TRBV12-4 to TRBJ1-2; D is ambiguous. The CDR3 consists of 13 residues. Trimming left V 3 bases short and J 5 bases short, with 10 bases between. The CDR3 here is CASSFSRAYGYTF. CDR3 DNA sequence: TGTGCCAGCAGTTTTAGTAGGGCTTATGGCTACACCTTC.

This clonotype showed up just once. The V gene is TRBV2, the J gene TRBJ1-5; D may be TRBD1 (5 bases). The germline V gene has CDR1 SNHLY and CDR2 FYNNEI. Trimming left V 7 bases short and J 0 bases short, with 19 bases between. The CDR3 has 17 residues. The CDR3 is CASTRNPGGYSNQPQHF. CDR3 in DNA: TGTGCCAGCACTCGTAATCCTGGGGGTTATAGCAATCAGCCCCAGCATTTT.

This clonotype has a handful of counts. This chain uses TRBV4-3 with TRBJ2-7; maybe TRBD1 (6 bases). V lost 0 bases, J lost 2 bases, and 17 bases lay in between. Germline V lookup: CDR1 LGHNA, CDR2 YSLEER. This CDR3 has 17 amino acids. In DNA, the CDR3 is TGCGCCAGCAGCCAAGACTTTTTAACCAGGGGTACCTACGAGCAGTACTTC. It encodes CASSQDFLTRGTYEQYF.

The chain employs TRBV27 and TRBJ2-7; no clear D gene. Trimming cost V 6 bases and J 1 base, with 13 bases left between them. The germline V gene has CDR1 MNHEY and CDR2 SMNVEV (reference sequence). CDR3 length equals 14 residues. CDR3 DNA: TGTGCCAGCAGAAGAACGGACCTTTCCTACGAGCAGTACTTC. Its translation: CASRRTDLSYEQYF.

This clonotype was counted only a few times. The V call is TRBV12-3 or TRBV12-4, the J call TRBJ1-5, with D unresolved. The CDR3 is made up of 14 amino acids. V was shortened by 3 bases and J by 7 bases, with 13 bases between the two germline ends. The CDR3 DNA sequence: TGTGCCAGCAGTTTTTTGCTCACCGGGCAGCCCCAGCATTTT. Amino acids: CASSFLLTGQPQHF.

The rearrangement uses TRBV20-1 and TRBJ1-1, with no clear D. The CDR3 is 13 residues long. From germline, CDR1 is DFQATT and CDR2 SNEGSKA (reference sequence). V gave up 4 bases and J gave up 1 base, with 10 bases separating them. CDR3 sequence: CSAMAPQNTEAFF. In DNA form, the CDR3 reads TGCAGTGCTATGGCCCCGCAGAACACTGAAGCTTTCTTT.

This chain connects TRBV5-4 to TRBJ2-5, with 8 bases that match TRBD1. The V segment lost 4 bases and the J segment 4 bases; nucleotides outside the gene matches: 6. The CDR3 is made up of 14 amino acids. CDR1 and CDR2 (germline): SGHNT, YYREEE (reference sequence). CDR3 DNA sequence: TGTGCCAGCAGCCCAGGGGGCAGGGGAGAGACCCAGTACTTC. Its translation is CASSPGGRGETQYF.

This clonotype was detected ten times or more. The rearrangement uses TRBV14 and TRBJ2-1, with D tentatively TRBD2 (6 bases). This CDR3 has 14 amino acids. CDR1 is SGHDN and CDR2 is FVKESK in the germline V gene. The V end lost 4 bases, the J end lost 8 bases, and 15 bases lay between the germline ends. The chain's CDR3 is CASSPKTRLDEQFF. Written as DNA, the CDR3 is TGTGCCAGCAGCCCTAAGACTAGGTTGGATGAGCAGTTCTTC.

The V call is TRBV6-1, the J call TRBJ2-1, with D perhaps given as TRBD1 or TRBD2 (7 bases each). This CDR3 is built from 19 residues. Germline values: CDR1 MNHNS, CDR2 SASEGT. Between the trimmed V and J ends, which lost 7 bases and 5 bases, there was a span of 30 bases. CDR3 region: CASIIGEGALTAMHNEQFF. The CDR3 DNA reads TGTGCCAGCATCATCGGGGAGGGGGCGTTAACCGCTATGCACAATGAGCAGTTCTTC.

The gene calls are TRBV12-5 and TRBJ2-7, with 10 bases identical to TRBD1. Trimming removed 3 bases from V and 0 bases from J; junction bases left unmatched: 2. Germline CDR1 and CDR2: LGHNT and FRNRAP. This CDR3 is built from 15 residues. The CDR3 DNA reads TGTGCTAGTGGTTTAGGGACAGGGGACTCCTACGAGCAGTACTTC. Translation gives CASGLGTGDSYEQYF.

This clonotype was seen more than once but under ten times. CDR3 DNA sequence: TGTGCCAGCAGTCCCCTGGCGGGAGGAGTCAGGGAGCAGTACTTC. Protein: CASSPLAGGVREQYF. V usage is TRBV7-2 and J usage is TRBJ2-7, with 8 bases aligning to TRBD2. The J segment lost 7 bases and the V segment lost 6 bases, leaving 14 bases of the junction unmatched. This CDR3 is built from 15 residues. Germline-derived CDR1 and CDR2 are SGHTA and FQGNSA.

The chain has TRBV20-1 and TRBJ2-7; 11 bases map to TRBD2. The V gene end was trimmed by 6 bases and the J gene end by 2 bases; junction bases not matched to a gene: 9. The CDR3 is made up of 15 amino acids. Germline lookup yields CDR1 DFQATT and CDR2 SNEGSKA (reference sequence). The CDR3 loop is CSALTSGIKAYEQYF. Written as DNA, the CDR3 is TGCAGTGCCTTGACTAGCGGGATAAAGGCCTACGAGCAGTACTTC.

The chain employs TRBV7-9 and TRBJ1-2, with 7 bases identical to TRBD1. CDR1 is SEHNR, CDR2 FQNEAQ, per germline (reference sequence). The CDR3 consists of 17 residues. V was clipped by 5 bases and J by 1 base; unmatched bases: 13. CDR3 in amino acids: CASSLTPTGTNNYGYTF. CDR3 in DNA: TGTGCCAGCAGCCTTACTCCGACAGGGACTAATAACTATGGCTACACCTTC.

The sample holds many counts of this clonotype. The chain uses TRBV5-5 and TRBJ2-2; TRBD1 matches at 9 bases. Germline values: CDR1 SGHKS, CDR2 YYEKEE (reference sequence). CDR3 length: 15 amino acids. V was clipped by 5 bases and J by 5 bases; unmatched bases: 7. The CDR3 DNA is TGTGCCAGCAGTCAGACAGGGGGAAGGACCGGGGAGCTGTTTTTT. Translated, it gives CASSQTGGRTGELFF. Combining the CDR3 with reference TRBV5-5 and TRBJ2-2 gives the whole variable domain DAGVTQSPTHLIKTRGQQVTLRCSPISGHKSVSWYQQVLGQGPQFIFQYYEKEERGRGNFPDRFSARQFPNYSSELNVNALLLGDSALYLCASSQTGGRTGELFFGEGSRLTVL.

The V call is TRBV15, the J call TRBJ2-7; no firm D call. Trimming removed 0 bases at V and 0 bases at J, with 9 bases between. The germline V gene has CDR1 LNHNV and CDR2 YYDKDF (reference sequence). The CDR3 covers 15 residues. The CDR3: CATSREGNPSYEQYF. DNA for the CDR3: TGTGCCACCAGCAGAGAGGGGAACCCCTCCTACGAGCAGTACTTC.